Below, 19 T cell receptor beta chains from the same sample are listed, as sequenced in a study of blood T cell repertoires in COVID-19. Sequencing was performed with immunoSEQ multiplex PCR; in TCRdb, only in-frame clones are kept and a portion is missing. This repertoire shows 250,000 to 350,000 clones, more than 80% found once; its top ten account for roughly 6%. Specimen: peripheral blood. All receptors derive from a woman between 50 and 59 years old with COVID-19, enrolled during active disease.

The chain is built from TRBV24-1 and TRBJ2-3; 9 nucleotides line up with TRBD2. This CDR3 has 14 residues. Germline values: CDR1 KGHDR, CDR2 SFDVKD. J gave up 4 bases and V 10 bases, and 8 bases lay outside the gene matches. The CDR3: CATHSGRASDTQYF. The CDR3 bases are TGTGCCACACATAGCGGGAGAGCATCAGATACGCAGTATTTT.

The V gene is TRBV18, the J gene TRBJ2-7; maybe TRBD1 (6 bases). Germline V gives CDR1 KGHSH, CDR2 LQKENI. Trimming shortened V by 5 bases and J by 3 bases, and 8 bases separated the two germline ends. The CDR3 consists of 12 residues. The CDR3 region is CASSGGHYEQYF. The CDR3 DNA reads TGTGCCAGCTCAGGGGGACACTACGAGCAGTACTTC.

The chain carries TRBV5-1 and TRBJ1-1, with D maybe TRBD1 (6 bases). The V and J ends lost 5 bases and 1 base respectively, with 12 bases between them. The CDR3 has 14 amino acids. Germline V gives CDR1 SGHRS, CDR2 YFSETQ. CDR3: CASRAGAANTEAFF. The CDR3 nucleotides are TGCGCCAGCAGAGCAGGGGCCGCGAACACTGAAGCTTTCTTT.

Details on this clone: Germline is not matched at one junction end, which may reflect a read error. This sequence joins TRBV7-9 and TRBJ2-3; 7 nucleotides agree with TRBD2. The CDR3 consists of 16 residues. Germline CDR1 reads SEHNR; CDR2 reads FQNEAQ (reference sequence). In nucleotides, the CDR3 is TGTGCCAGCAGTTTAGATGGTGCGGGGGGCACAGATACGCAGTATTTT. As protein: CASSLDGAGGTDTQYF.

The V gene is TRBV6-6, the J gene TRBJ1-2, with D perhaps TRBD1 (6 bases). Germline CDR1 and CDR2: MNHNY and SVGAGI (reference sequence). The CDR3 is 12 residues long. The V end was cut by 6 bases, the J end by 10 bases, with 15 bases between. The chain's CDR3 is CASSHDRFDYTF. CDR3 DNA sequence: TGTGCCAGCAGCCACGACAGGTTTGACTACACCTTC.

The chain recombines TRBV18 with TRBJ1-1; D is possibly TRBD1 (5 bases). Germline CDR1 is KGHSH and CDR2 is LQKENI. The CDR3 runs 14 residues. V was cut by 0 bases and J by 5 bases, with 10 bases left in between. The DNA of the CDR3 is TGTGCCAGCTCACCACCGTGGGGCAGGACTGAAGCTTTCTTT. It specifies CASSPPWGRTEAFF. Looking up the rest from reference TRBV18 and TRBJ1-1 gives the full variable domain: NAGVMQNPRHLVRRRGQEARLRCSPMKGHSHVYWYRQLPEEGLKFMVYLQKENIIDESGMPKERFSAEFPKEGPSILRIQQVVRGDSAAYFCASSPPWGRTEAFFGQGTRLTVV.

V gene TRBV5-1 combines with J gene TRBJ2-2; D remains unclear. The germline V gene has CDR1 SGHRS and CDR2 YFSETQ. The germline V and J ends were trimmed by 0 bases and 2 bases, with 8 bases remaining between them. The CDR3 totals 15 residues. Here the CDR3 DNA reads TGCGCCAGCAGCTTGGCCAGATTAAACACCGGGGAGCTGTTTTTT. This encodes CASSLARLNTGELFF.

V and J are TRBV19 and TRBJ2-4, with 8 positions matching TRBD1. The CDR3 is made up of 15 amino acids. Germline loops: CDR1 LNHDA, CDR2 SQIVND (reference sequence). V trimming: 3 bases; J trimming: 6 bases; junction bases outside the gene matches: 7. The CDR3, as DNA: TGTGCCAGTAGTATCCCCGGGACAGGTGGAAACATTCAGTACTTC. It codes for CASSIPGTGGNIQYF.

J is TRBJ2-5 and V is TRBV7-3; 8 bases agree with TRBD2. Germline assignment: CDR1 SGHTA and CDR2 FQGTGA. V dropped 5 bases and J dropped 5; count of bases not matched to a gene: 7. CDR3 size: 14 residues. The CDR3 coding sequence is TGTGCCAGCAGCGCGGGGGGAGCTGGGGAGACCCAGTACTTC. Amino acid sequence: CASSAGGAGETQYF.

The chain carries TRBV5-1 and TRBJ2-1; D is perhaps TRBD2 (7 bases). Trimming shortened V by 0 bases and J by 0 bases, and 16 bases separated the two germline ends. CDR1 is SGHRS, CDR2 YFSETQ, per germline. This CDR3 is built from 18 residues. The CDR3: CASSLVAAGASSYNEQFF. The DNA for the CDR3 is TGCGCCAGCAGCTTGGTCGCGGCGGGGGCCAGCTCCTACAATGAGCAGTTCTTC. The whole variable domain, remainder taken from reference TRBV5-1 and TRBJ2-1, is KAGVTQTPRYLIKTRGQQVTLSCSPISGHRSVSWYQQTPGQGLQFLFEYFSETQRNKGNFPGRFSGRQFSNSRSEMNVSTLELGDSALYLCASSLVAAGASSYNEQFFGPGTRLTVL.

The V and J genes are TRBV19 and TRBJ2-7; D is uncertain. Germline loops: CDR1 LNHDA, CDR2 SQIVND (reference sequence). This CDR3 region has 13 residues. The V end was cut by 3 bases, the J end by 3 bases, with 9 bases between. This chain's CDR3 is CASSISQYYEQYF. CDR3 sequence (DNA): TGTGCCAGTAGTATCTCTCAGTACTACGAGCAGTACTTC.

The gene calls are TRBV30 and TRBJ2-7; TRBD2 aligns across 15 bases. Per germline, CDR1 GTSNPN and CDR2 SVGIG (reference sequence). The length of the CDR3 is 18 residues. V trimming: 5 bases; J trimming: 4 bases; junction bases outside the gene matches: 15. DNA of the CDR3: TGTGCCTGGGCCCTCGGGACTAGCGGGAGGCCCCAATCGTACGAGCAGTACTTC. Its protein product is CAWALGTSGRPQSYEQYF.

This clone has just a few counts. As the CDR3 is not closed by the conserved phenylalanine or tryptophan, this likely results from a read error. Because the CDR3's place on the DNA is in doubt, the DNA is left out and the CDR3 is given as listed by TCRdb. This sequence joins TRBV6-1 and TRBJ1-1. Ends included, the CDR3 has 11 residues. The V gene's germline CDR1 is MNHNS and CDR2 SASEGT. CDR3: CASSEARTVPL.

The V call is TRBV20-1, the J call TRBJ2-7, with 8 nucleotides matching TRBD2. Germline trimming cut 3 bases from V and 6 bases from J; bases unmatched to any gene: 10. This CDR3 comprises 14 residues. Looked up from germline, CDR1 is DFQATT and CDR2 is SNEGSKA (reference sequence). The CDR3 loop reads CSASDRTSRTEQYF. CDR3 nucleotide sequence: TGCAGTGCTAGTGATCGGACTAGCAGAACCGAGCAGTACTTC.

The rearrangement links TRBV5-1 to TRBJ2-7; 8 bases line up with TRBD2. The germline V gene has CDR1 SGHRS and CDR2 YFSETQ. The J segment lost 0 bases and the V segment lost 1 base, leaving 9 bases of the junction unmatched. The CDR3 length is 17 residues. In nucleotides, the CDR3 is TGCGCCAGCAGCTTGTCTATGTCTAGCGGGTTCTCCTACGAGCAGTACTTC. It translates to CASSLSMSSGFSYEQYF.

J is TRBJ2-7 and V is TRBV5-1, with 11 nucleotides matching TRBD2. The junction had 8 bases not matched to a gene; V was cut back by 4 bases and J by 2 bases. CDR1 SGHRS and CDR2 YFSETQ come from the germline V gene. This CDR3 has 16 residues. The CDR3 DNA reads TGCGCCAGCAGCCCAATCGGGACTAGCGGTACCTACGAGCAGTACTTC. Translating it yields CASSPIGTSGTYEQYF.

The gene calls are TRBV7-6 and TRBJ2-7; D remains ambiguous. This CDR3 spans 14 amino acids. Germline V CDR1 and CDR2: SGHVS, FNYEAQ. The V gene lost 1 base and the J gene lost 4 bases, with 11 bases spanning the gap. CDR3 sequence (DNA): TGTGCCAGCAGCTTAGGTGGTAGTTTGTACGAGCAGTACTTC. This sequence encodes CASSLGGSLYEQYF.

J is TRBJ1-3 and V is TRBV6-5; 10 bases are shared with TRBD1. V lost 5 bases to trimming and J lost 4 bases; unmatched junction nucleotides: 5. This CDR3 is built from 15 residues. The V gene's germline CDR1 is MNHEY and CDR2 SVGAGI. CDR3 nucleotides: TGTGCCAGCAGTCGACAGGGGGCTTCGGGAAACACCATATATTTT. Its translation: CASSRQGASGNTIYF.

V gene TRBV4-3 combines with J gene TRBJ2-3; D gene ambiguous. Trimming removed 0 bases from V and 2 bases from J, with 12 bases in between. Germline CDR1 reads LGHNA; CDR2 reads YSLEER. The length of the CDR3 is 16 residues. The CDR3 DNA follows: TGCGCCAGCAGCCAAGACGCACTATCATCCACAGATACGCAGTATTTT. Translating gives CASSQDALSSTDTQYF.